The 23 T cell receptor beta chains below all came from one sample that was sequenced in a study of tumor and adjacent non-tumor tissue in lung cancer. A modified ARM-PCR protocol with three rounds of nested PCR amplified TCRbeta. One entry per CDR3 protein results from TCRdb running MiXCR on the multiplex PCR reads. Of 60,000 to 95,000 distinct CDR3 sequences in the sample, under 85% were seen once. The template was RNA from unsorted bulk tissue. The material sequenced was lung tumor tissue. These receptors originate from a woman between 50 and 59 years old with non-small cell lung cancer.

Comments on this clonotype: Just one base apart from a much larger clone, this may be a read error. The chain combines TRBV20-1 with TRBJ2-7, with unresolved D. V was trimmed by 2 bases and J by 6 bases, leaving 8 bases between them. This CDR3 comprises 11 residues. CDR1 is DFQATT, CDR2 SNEGSKA, per germline (reference sequence). CDR3 coding DNA: TGCAGTGCTAGATTTAACCTCGAGCAGTACTTC. Residues: CSARFNLEQYF.

This clonotype showed up just once. The genes are TRBV6-1 and TRBJ2-3, with 8 positions matching TRBD1. The CDR3 contains 16 residues. From germline, CDR1 is MNHNS and CDR2 SASEGT. V lost 8 bases to trimming and J lost 4 bases; unmatched junction nucleotides: 14. CDR3: CASYSAPGQEADTQYF. The CDR3 coding sequence is TGTGCCAGCTATTCAGCTCCGGGACAGGAAGCAGATACGCAGTATTTT.

A word on this clonotype: The conserved closing phenylalanine or tryptophan is absent in this CDR3, likely reflecting a read error. The DNA is omitted, as the CDR3 cannot be located on it reliably, and the CDR3 follows TCRdb's listing. Here the CDR3 reads CASSLAGDTGELLI. V gene TRBV11-3 combines with J gene TRBJ2-2; the table gives TRBD1 as D, unverified against the DNA. Germline values: CDR1 SGHNT, CDR2 YENEEA. Counting both end residues, the CDR3 totals 14 amino acids.

With regard to this clonotype: Here the CDR3 omits its conserved ending phenylalanine or tryptophan, so a read error is the likely source. V is TRBV29-1 and J is TRBJ1-2, with D unresolved. The germline gives CDR1 SQVTM, CDR2 ANQGSEA. With 4 bases removed from V and 1 base from J, the gap between germline ends came to 4 bases. The CDR3 contains 11 residues. The CDR3 protein is CSVGVNYGYTL. The CDR3 DNA reads TGCAGCGTTGGAGTTAACTATGGCTACACCTTA.

The J gene is TRBJ1-6, the V gene TRBV6-2 or TRBV6-3; D not resolved. The CDR3 loop spans 14 amino acids. V was clipped by 5 bases and J by 8 bases, with 13 bases between them. CDR1 and CDR2 from the germline V gene are MNHEY and SVGEGT. In nucleotides, the CDR3 is TGTGCCAGCAGTCTCTGGAGTCAGGATTCACCCCTCCACTTT. This codes for CASSLWSQDSPLHF.

As concerns this clonotype: An end of the junction differs from the germline gene, which may be a read error. This sequence joins TRBV11-2 and TRBJ2-5; unclear D gene. This CDR3 has 14 amino acids. Looked up from germline, CDR1 is SGHAT and CDR2 is FQNNGV. CDR3 protein: CARSPRASAEAQYF. The CDR3 bases are TGTGCCAGGAGCCCTCGAGCCAGTGCAGAGGCCCAGTACTTC. The full variable domain, its missing parts supplied by reference TRBV11-2 and TRBJ2-5, is EAGVAQSPRYKIIEKRQSVAFWCNPISGHATLYWYQQILGQGPKLLIQFQNNGVVDDSQLPKDRFSAERLKGVDSTLKIQPAKLEDSAVYLCARSPRASAEAQYFGPGTRLLVL.

V is TRBV7-8 and J is TRBJ1-5; 7 nucleotides align to TRBD1. V trimming: 3 bases; J trimming: 11 bases; junction bases outside the gene matches: 13. Per germline, CDR1 SGHVS and CDR2 FQNEAQ. There are 15 residues in the CDR3. The CDR3 coding sequence is TGTGCCAGCAGCTTCAACCAGGAGGCGGGACAGTCCCAGCATTTT. Its translation: CASSFNQEAGQSQHF. Supplemented by reference TRBV7-8 and TRBJ1-5, the full variable domain reads GAGVSQSPRYKVAKRGQDVALRCDPISGHVSLFWYQQALGQGPEFLTYFQNEAQLDKSGLPSDRFFAERPEGSVSTLKIQRTQQEDSAVYLCASSFNQEAGQSQHFGDGTRLSIL.

In the case of this clonotype: The junction departs from germline at one end; a sequencing error may be responsible. The chain carries TRBV11-2 and TRBJ2-1, with a possible D match to TRBD1 (6 bases). There are 14 residues in the CDR3. CDR1 and CDR2 from the germline V gene are SGHAT and FQNNGV. CDR3 coding DNA: TGTGCCAGTAGCTCTCTTGCCGGGACAACAATGCAGTTCTTC. Its protein product is CASSSLAGTTMQFF.

Comment on this clonotype: One end of the junction varies from germline; a read error may be responsible. V and J are TRBV6-4 and TRBJ2-3; 7 bases are shared with TRBD2. Germline CDR1 reads MRHNA; CDR2 reads SNTAGT. The CDR3 has 15 amino acids. The DNA of the CDR3 is TGTGCCAGCAGTGACTCCACGGGAGGAGCAGATACGCTGTATTTT. Translating gives CASSDSTGGADTLYF.

As regards this clonotype: The junction does not match germline at one end; this may be a read error. The J gene is TRBJ1-2, the V gene TRBV12-3 or TRBV12-4; tentatively, D is TRBD1 (6 bases). CDR3 length: 14 amino acids. Here the CDR3 reads CASGLGGTNYGYIF. For the CDR3, the DNA is TGTGCCAGCGGTTTAGGGGGAACTAACTATGGCTACATCTTC.

Judged by abundance, this clonotype is medium-sized. The rearrangement joins TRBV28 to TRBJ1-5; D unresolved. The CDR3 spans 15 residues. Trimming stripped 4 bases from V and 0 bases from J, with 10 bases between. Germline V lookup: CDR1 MDHEN, CDR2 SYDVKM. CDR3 sequence: CASSWSRYSNQPQHF. The CDR3 DNA is TGTGCCAGCAGTTGGTCTCGGTATAGCAATCAGCCCCAGCATTTT. Full variable domain (missing parts from reference TRBV28 and TRBJ1-5): DVKVTQSSRYLVKRTGEKVFLECVQDMDHENMFWYRQDPGLGLRLIYFSYDVKMKEKGDIPEGYSVSREKKERFSLILESASTNQTSMYLCASSWSRYSNQPQHFGDGTRLSIL.

About this clonotype itself: A much larger clone differs by one base, so this may be a read error. The V and J genes are TRBV12-3 or TRBV12-4 and TRBJ1-2; D gene uncertain. This CDR3 has 13 residues. The CDR3 region is CVSMRSLGYGYTF. The DNA of the CDR3 is TGTGTCAGCATGCGGTCCCTGGGCTATGGCTACACCTTC.

To note about this clonotype: A read error may account for a junction end that differs from germline. V and J are TRBV11-2 and TRBJ2-3; unclear D gene. Germline loops: CDR1 SGHAT, CDR2 FQNNGV. The CDR3 loop spans 13 amino acids. The CDR3 loop reads CASSLATTDMQYF. The CDR3 nucleotides read TGTGCCAGCAGTTTAGCTACTACAGATATGCAGTATTTT.

V and J are TRBV4-1 and TRBJ2-7, with D tentatively TRBD1 (5 bases). Trimming removed 4 bases from V and 1 base from J, with 14 bases in between. Germline CDR1 MGHRA, CDR2 YSYEKL. This CDR3 is built from 15 residues. The CDR3 sequence: CASSRYRWTSYEQYF. The CDR3 coding sequence is TGCGCCAGCAGCCGCTACCGATGGACATCCTACGAGCAGTACTTC.

The rearrangement uses TRBV11-3 and TRBJ2-2; 11 positions match TRBD2. From germline, CDR1 is SGHNT and CDR2 YENEEA. This CDR3 has 14 residues. The CDR3 is CIGNLAGGTGELFF. The CDR3 DNA reads as TGTATTGGCAACCTAGCGGGGGGCACCGGGGAGCTGTTTTTT.

As to this clonotype: A read error may produce the germline difference seen at one junction end. This chain links TRBV11-2 with TRBJ2-7; 7 bases match TRBD2. Germline CDR1 and CDR2: SGHAT and FQNNGV. CDR3 length equals 15 residues. CDR3 region: CASSSTRGSSYEQYF. Written as DNA, the CDR3 is TGTGCCAGTAGCTCAACGCGGGGGAGCTCCTACGAGCAGTACTTC.

A remark on this clonotype: A clone one base away is much larger, so this may be a read error. It is likely a read error, because the conserved phenylalanine at the end of the CDR3 is missing. The rearrangement joins TRBV20-1 to TRBJ2-7, with 8 bases fitting TRBD1. Per the germline V gene, CDR1 is DFQATT and CDR2 is SNEGSKA (reference sequence). The CDR3 has 15 amino acids. Trimming removed 0 bases from V and 3 bases from J; junction bases left unmatched: 7. CDR3 residues: CSARDLTGAFYEQYL. The CDR3 nucleotides are TGCAGTGCTAGAGACCTGACAGGGGCCTTCTACGAGCAGTACCTC.

With regard to this clonotype: The junction shows a germline mismatch at one end, possibly a read error. The V and J genes are TRBV6-6 and TRBJ2-1; D possibly corresponds to TRBD2 (5 bases). This CDR3 has 14 amino acids. Germline assignment: CDR1 MNHNY and CDR2 SVGAGI (reference sequence). As DNA, the CDR3 is TGTGCCACCAATCAACTAGTGGGATCCAATGAGCACTTCTTC. Residues: CATNQLVGSNEHFF.

Remarks on this clonotype: One end of the junction is discordant with germline, which a read error may explain. V and J are TRBV6-1 and TRBJ2-3; 7 bases map to TRBD2. Germline CDR1 and CDR2: MNHNS and SASEGT. The CDR3 loop spans 16 amino acids. This CDR3 is CASSDLGMTSTDMQYF. Here the CDR3 DNA reads TGTGCCAGCAGTGACTTAGGGATGACTAGCACAGATATGCAGTATTTT.

About this clonotype itself: Since no conserved phenylalanine or tryptophan closes the CDR3, a read error is the likely cause. This chain joins TRBV6-6 and TRBJ2-5; unclear D gene. The V and J ends lost 6 bases and 4 bases respectively, with 12 bases between them. The CDR3 length is 13 residues. The germline gives CDR1 MNHNY, CDR2 SVGAGI (reference sequence). CDR3 region: CASSPSERETQYY. The CDR3 DNA sequence: TGTGCCAGCAGCCCCAGCGAACGAGAGACCCAGTACTAC.

A remark on this clonotype: One end of the junction does not line up with germline, which may come from a read error. This chain links TRBV12-3 or TRBV12-4 with TRBJ2-2, with a weak D call TRBD2 (5 bases). This CDR3 has 15 amino acids. Here the CDR3 DNA reads TGTGCCAGCAGTTTAAGAACTGCGAACGCCGGGGAACTGTTTTTT. This gives the protein CASSLRTANAGELFF.

For this clonotype: A much larger clone lies a single base off, so this may be a read error. CDR3 nucleotides: TGCAGTGCTAGACTTAGCTCGACGCACAATGAGCAGTTCTTC. Its translation: CSARLSSTHNEQFF. V and J are TRBV20-1 and TRBJ2-1; D gene ambiguous. Trimming removed 2 bases at V and 5 bases at J, with 13 bases between. The CDR3 length is 14 residues. Germline V CDR1 and CDR2: DFQATT, SNEGSKA (reference sequence).

As for this clonotype: It is likely a read error, because the conserved phenylalanine at the end of the CDR3 is missing. The rearrangement uses TRBV28 and TRBJ1-5; a weak D match, TRBD1 (6 bases). Germline-derived CDR1 and CDR2 are MDHEN and SYDVKM. Trimming removed 6 bases from V and 2 bases from J, with 23 bases in between. The length of the CDR3 is 18 residues. The CDR3 DNA is TGTGCCAGCAGGCCGCGAGGTGTGGGGGCAATCCGCAATCAGCCCCAGCATTCT. Amino acid sequence: CASRPRGVGAIRNQPQHS.